Each of the 32 T cell receptor beta chains below was sequenced from the same sample in a study of STAT5B mutations in CD4+ large granular lymphocyte leukemia. Measured with immunoSEQ multiplex PCR; TCRdb has only the in-frame clones, and not every one. The data show more than 25,000 clones, with over 70% seen just once and 1.1% held by the top ten. Sample: CD4+ T cells from blood buffy coats. The receptors were sampled from a human donor in good health.

This chain connects TRBV27 to TRBJ1-1, with 7 positions matching TRBD1. Germline V gives CDR1 MNHEY, CDR2 SMNVEV (reference sequence). The CDR3 runs 15 residues. CDR3 sequence: CVSRTQGVMNTEAFF. In DNA form, the CDR3 reads TGTGTCTCCAGGACGCAGGGGGTTATGAACACTGAAGCTTTCTTT.

This sequence joins TRBV10-3 and TRBJ1-1; tentative D call: TRBD1 (5 bases). The CDR3 is 14 amino acids. CDR1 is ENHRY and CDR2 is SYGVKD in the germline V gene. V was cut by 10 bases and J by 0 bases, with 15 bases left in between. The CDR3 DNA reads as TGTGCCACCAGGGAGCTCGGCATGAACACTGAAGCTTTCTTT. Translated, it gives CATRELGMNTEAFF.

This clone was found a few times. The J gene is TRBJ2-7, the V gene TRBV2; maybe TRBD1 (5 bases). V was trimmed by 5 bases and J by 3 bases, leaving 14 bases between them. In germline, CDR1 is SNHLY, CDR2 FYNNEI. There are 14 residues in the CDR3. CDR3 in amino acids: CASSIGVLGYEQYF. The CDR3 DNA follows: TGTGCCAGCAGTATAGGGGTCCTGGGCTACGAGCAGTACTTC.

V gene TRBV5-1 combines with J gene TRBJ2-5; the D is unclear. The CDR3 is 13 amino acids. CDR1 and CDR2 from the germline V gene are SGHRS and YFSETQ. Trimming removed 0 bases from V and 5 bases from J, with 8 bases in between. CDR3 protein: CASSLAGVETQYF. The CDR3 nucleotides are TGCGCCAGCAGCTTGGCAGGAGTGGAGACCCAGTACTTC.

This clone showed up just once. The genes are TRBV5-5 and TRBJ2-7; D may be TRBD2 (6 bases). The germline V gene has CDR1 SGHKS and CDR2 YYEKEE (reference sequence). This CDR3 comprises 14 residues. V lost 6 bases, J lost 3 bases, and 16 bases lay in between. CDR3 bases: TGTGCCAGCACCCGGGACTTTGCCCTCTACGAGCAGTACTTC. It codes for CASTRDFALYEQYF.

V and J are TRBV6-5 and TRBJ1-2; D is undetermined. The germline V gene encodes CDR1 MNHEY and CDR2 SVGAGI. The V and J ends lost 6 bases and 8 bases respectively, with 13 bases between them. CDR3 length equals 12 residues. The CDR3 loop reads CASSATEAGYTF. The DNA for the CDR3 is TGTGCCAGCAGCGCGACGGAGGCCGGCTACACCTTC.

The chain couples TRBV7-9 to TRBJ2-5; 11 bases are shared with TRBD2. This CDR3 spans 13 amino acids. Looked up from germline, CDR1 is SEHNR and CDR2 is FQNEAQ (reference sequence). CDR3 loop: CAATSGGQETQYF. The CDR3 coding sequence is TGTGCTGCTACTAGCGGGGGACAAGAGACCCAGTACTTC.

The V gene is TRBV4-2, the J gene TRBJ2-5; 8 bases align to TRBD2. The CDR3 covers 14 residues. From germline, CDR1 is LGHNA and CDR2 YNFKEQ. V lost 4 bases, J lost 5 bases, and 6 bases stayed unmatched. CDR3: CASSPGTRRETQYF. The CDR3 coding sequence is TGTGCCAGCAGCCCGGGGACTAGGAGGGAGACCCAGTACTTC.

This clone has just one count. The genes are TRBV29-1 and TRBJ1-2; 9 bases are a match to TRBD1. CDR3 length: 15 residues. The germline gives CDR1 SQVTM, CDR2 ANQGSEA. V was clipped by 6 bases and J by 1 base; unmatched bases: 9. CDR3 DNA: TGCAGCGTCCGCGACCCGGGACAGGGTAACTATGGCTACACCTTC. This encodes CSVRDPGQGNYGYTF.

Only one count was recorded for this clone. Germline and junction disagree at one end, which may indicate a read error. The genes are TRBV7-7 and TRBJ2-5; 10 bases line up with TRBD1. Germline CDR1 is SSHAT and CDR2 is FNYEAQ (reference sequence). The CDR3 is 17 residues long. CDR3 in DNA: TGTGCTAGCAGCTTAGCGTATGGGACAGGGGTTCAAGAGACCCAGTACTTC. Amino acids: CASSLAYGTGVQETQYF.

CDR3 coding DNA: TGTGCCAGCAGCCCACCAGACTTGGCGACTGGAAACACCATATATTTT. Translated, it gives CASSPPDLATGNTIYF. The chain combines TRBV4-2 with TRBJ1-3; D is uncertain. Germline lookup yields CDR1 LGHNA and CDR2 YNFKEQ. Trimming took 4 bases from V and 2 from J, leaving 15 bases between them. The CDR3 spans 16 residues.

A single count supports this clone. V is TRBV5-4 and J is TRBJ2-5, with a tentative D call TRBD2 (6 bases). V was pared by 0 bases and J by 3 bases, with 9 bases between. The CDR3 runs to 14 residues. The germline gives CDR1 SGHNT, CDR2 YYREEE (reference sequence). The CDR3 DNA follows: TGTGCCAGCAGCTTGGGACTAGGGGAAGAGACCCAGTACTTC. It codes for CASSLGLGEETQYF.

J is TRBJ1-3 and V is TRBV30; no clear D. Trimming stripped 0 bases from V and 0 bases from J, with 6 bases between. Germline V gene sequence: CDR1 GTSNPN, CDR2 SVGIG (reference sequence). This CDR3 spans 14 amino acids. The CDR3 DNA reads TGTGCCTGGAGTGTGGCCGACTCTGGAAACACCATATATTTT. This translates into CAWSVADSGNTIYF.

Points on this clone: This specimen includes other DNA sequences encoding the same CDR3. The chain combines TRBV11-2 with TRBJ2-2; a possible D gene is TRBD2 (5 bases). V was cut by 1 base and J by 6 bases, with 9 bases left in between. CDR1 and CDR2 (germline): SGHAT, FQNNGV. This CDR3 spans 14 amino acids. The CDR3 loop is CASSLGLAAGELFF. CDR3 bases: TGTGCCAGCAGCTTAGGCCTAGCTGCCGGGGAGCTGTTTTTT. Full variable domain (missing parts from reference TRBV11-2 and TRBJ2-2): EAGVAQSPRYKIIEKRQSVAFWCNPISGHATLYWYQQILGQGPKLLIQFQNNGVVDDSQLPKDRFSAERLKGVDSTLKIQPAKLEDSAVYLCASSLGLAAGELFFGEGSRLTVL.

This chain uses TRBV19 with TRBJ2-1, with 8 positions matching TRBD1. After removal of 5 bases from V and 9 bases from J, the junction contained 12 bases not matched to a gene. The CDR3 has 15 residues. In germline, CDR1 is LNHDA, CDR2 SQIVND (reference sequence). The CDR3 spells CASSATQGAGGEQFF. CDR3 nucleotides: TGTGCCAGTAGTGCCACGCAGGGGGCCGGTGGTGAGCAGTTCTTC.

The V gene is TRBV28, the J gene TRBJ2-7; D is possibly TRBD2 (6 bases). Germline values: CDR1 MDHEN, CDR2 SYDVKM. The CDR3 length is 15 residues. Trimming took off 2 bases at V and 3 bases at J, with 14 bases between the two ends. The CDR3 nucleotides are TGTGCCAGCAGTTTAAGAGGAGGGGCTAACTACGAGCAGTACTTC. Encoded protein: CASSLRGGANYEQYF.

J is TRBJ2-3 and V is TRBV29-1; D perhaps matches TRBD1 (5 bases). CDR3 size: 12 residues. The ends were cut back, 3 bases at V and 2 bases at J, with 6 bases in the middle. CDR1 is SQVTM, CDR2 ANQGSEA, per germline. CDR3 DNA: TGCAGCGTTGAGGGGCTCACAGATACGCAGTATTTT. Its translation: CSVEGLTDTQYF.

The genes are TRBV9 and TRBJ1-2; the match to TRBD1 covers 8 bases. The trim removed 4 bases at V and 5 bases at J, leaving 7 bases unmatched. There are 14 residues in the CDR3. From germline, CDR1 is SGDLS and CDR2 YYNGEE. The CDR3 DNA sequence: TGTGCCAGCAGCAGAGGACAGGGCAGTTATGGCTACACCTTC. Translation gives CASSRGQGSYGYTF.

The CDR3 DNA sequence: TGTGCCAGCAGCCAGGGGTCAGGGGATAACTATGGCTACACCTTC. Translated: CASSQGSGDNYGYTF. The genes are TRBV4-2 and TRBJ1-2; tentative D call: TRBD1 (6 bases). Germline lookup yields CDR1 LGHNA and CDR2 YNFKEQ. The CDR3 is made up of 15 amino acids. Deletions cut 3 bases from V and 1 base from J, with 12 bases between.

The V call is TRBV4-1, the J call TRBJ2-5; tentative D call: TRBD1 (7 bases). Germline CDR1 MGHRA, CDR2 YSYEKL. The V gene lost 5 bases and the J gene lost 5 bases, with 15 bases spanning the gap. This CDR3 contains 14 residues. The DNA for the CDR3 is TGCGCCAGCAGCGAGGGGGCAGGGGGGGAGACCCAGTACTTC. Protein: CASSEGAGGETQYF.

V usage is TRBV6-5 and J usage is TRBJ1-3, with 7 bases identical to TRBD1. Trimming took 5 bases from V and 2 from J; bases not matched to a gene: 3. Germline V gene data show CDR1 as MNHEY and CDR2 as SVGAGI. The length of the CDR3 is 14 residues. CDR3 sequence: CASSKTGTGNTIYF. DNA for the CDR3: TGTGCCAGCAGTAAGACAGGGACTGGAAACACCATATATTTT.

The table lists this clone with a few counts. The chain recombines TRBV5-1 with TRBJ2-7, with 7 bases aligning to TRBD1. Germline CDR1 reads SGHRS; CDR2 reads YFSETQ. The CDR3 is 15 amino acids. The junction had 7 bases not matched to a gene; V was cut back by 4 bases and J by 0 bases. The CDR3 coding sequence is TGCGCCAGCAGCCCGCGACAGGGATCCTCCTACGAGCAGTACTTC. It yields the protein CASSPRQGSSYEQYF.

The rearrangement links TRBV7-9 to TRBJ2-5, with a tentative D call TRBD2 (5 bases). Germline V gives CDR1 SEHNR, CDR2 FQNEAQ (reference sequence). Trimming took off 5 bases at V and 3 bases at J, with 13 bases between the two ends. This CDR3 has 14 amino acids. The CDR3 DNA reads TGTGCCAGCAGCCCCAGGACTGGAAAAGAGACCCAGTACTTC. It specifies CASSPRTGKETQYF.

V usage is TRBV2 and J usage is TRBJ1-5; tentative D call: TRBD1 (6 bases). CDR1 SNHLY and CDR2 FYNNEI come from the germline V gene. V was cut by 7 bases and J by 0 bases, with 7 bases left in between. CDR3 size: 13 residues. CDR3 coding DNA: TGTGCCAGCACACAGGGTAGCAATCAGCCCCAGCATTTT. This codes for CASTQGSNQPQHF.

The V call is TRBV6-6, the J call TRBJ1-5; D may be TRBD1 (6 bases). Germline V gives CDR1 MNHNY, CDR2 SVGAGI (reference sequence). The CDR3 totals 15 residues. The V end lost 7 bases, the J end lost 2 bases, and 15 bases lay between the germline ends. The CDR3 DNA is TGTGCCAGCACCGAAGGACAGTCGGGCAATCAGCCCCAGCATTTT. Amino acids: CASTEGQSGNQPQHF.

The V and J genes are TRBV14 and TRBJ2-3, with D perhaps assigned TRBD1 or TRBD2 (5 bases each). V lost 4 bases, J lost 4 bases, and 12 bases lay in between. The CDR3 has 14 residues. Germline V gene lookup returns CDR1 SGHDN and CDR2 FVKESK. The DNA of the CDR3 is TGTGCCAGCAGCCTCTGGGACCCCTCAGATACGCAGTATTTT. Amino acids: CASSLWDPSDTQYF.

The chain links TRBV19 to TRBJ1-6, with a possible D match to TRBD1 (5 bases). V lost 3 bases to trimming and J lost 9 bases, with 15 bases between them. Germline V gives CDR1 LNHDA, CDR2 SQIVND (reference sequence). The length of the CDR3 is 15 residues. The CDR3 region has the DNA TGTGCCAGTAGTATTCTGGGGGTAGGCACTTCACCCCTCCACTTT. It yields the protein CASSILGVGTSPLHF.

The J gene is TRBJ1-1, the V gene TRBV18; tentatively, D is TRBD1 (6 bases). Germline CDR1 KGHSH, CDR2 LQKENI. Trimming cost V 3 bases and J 3 bases, with 20 bases left between them. CDR3 length: 17 residues. The CDR3 spells CASSPIDTGLGDTEAFF. CDR3 DNA: TGTGCCAGCTCACCTATTGATACAGGGTTGGGGGACACTGAAGCTTTCTTT.

This clone appeared once. V usage is TRBV18 and J usage is TRBJ2-3; D not certain. Trimming took off 1 base at V and 3 bases at J, with 8 bases between the two ends. Germline assignment: CDR1 KGHSH and CDR2 LQKENI. The CDR3 extends over 14 amino acids. The CDR3 region has the DNA TGTGCCAGCTCACCACAACGGGCGACAGATACGCAGTATTTT. This sequence encodes CASSPQRATDTQYF.

This clone was seen only a few times. This chain uses TRBV28 with TRBJ1-5; no firm D call. Looked up from germline, CDR1 is MDHEN and CDR2 is SYDVKM. Trimming removed 7 bases from V and 6 bases from J, with 10 bases in between. The CDR3 extends over 12 amino acids. The CDR3: CASTLGGQPQHF. CDR3 DNA sequence: TGTGCCAGCACCCTGGGCGGTCAGCCCCAGCATTTT. Together with reference TRBV28 and TRBJ1-5, the CDR3 gives the full variable domain: DVKVTQSSRYLVKRTGEKVFLECVQDMDHENMFWYRQDPGLGLRLIYFSYDVKMKEKGDIPEGYSVSREKKERFSLILESASTNQTSMYLCASTLGGQPQHFGDGTRLSIL.

The chain carries TRBV28 and TRBJ1-4; D is unresolved. Trimming stripped 5 bases from V and 8 bases from J, with 15 bases between. Germline V lookup: CDR1 MDHEN, CDR2 SYDVKM. The CDR3 spans 14 residues. The CDR3 protein is CASSEPGKREKLFF. The CDR3 region has the DNA TGTGCCAGCAGTGAGCCGGGGAAAAGGGAAAAACTGTTTTTT.

The chain links TRBV18 to TRBJ2-1; 8 bases are a match to TRBD2. Per the germline V gene, CDR1 is KGHSH and CDR2 is LQKENI. The V gene end was trimmed by 3 bases and the J gene end by 9 bases; junction bases not matched to a gene: 13. The CDR3 runs 16 residues. The CDR3 DNA reads TGTGCCAGCTCACCCGAGCGGGAGCTAAGGAGGGGTGAGCAGTTCTTC. It is translated as CASSPERELRRGEQFF.